The subject of this entry is one T cell receptor beta chain. V was clipped by 2 bases and J by 8 bases, with 10 bases between them. CDR1 SGHTS and CDR2 YDEGEE come from the germline V gene. The CDR3 is made up of 12 amino acids. This specimen comes from a study of lymphopenia after photon versus proton radiotherapy. Only in-frame clones appear in the TCRdb table, and some are missing; sequencing was by immunoSEQ multiplex PCR. The sample shows 15,000 or so clones, roughly 88% of them seen only once. The chain has TRBV5-8 and TRBJ1-2; D is unresolved. This receptor was identified in a man in his sixties or seventies with pancreatic cancer. Sequencing used peripheral blood, obtained from a patient treated with proton-based radiotherapy. This chain's CDR3 is CASSFSRWGYTF. DNA for the CDR3: TGTGCCAGCAGCTTTTCAAGGTGGGGCTACACCTTC. Full variable domain (missing parts from reference TRBV5-8 and TRBJ1-2): EAGVTQSPTHLIKTRGQQATLRCSPISGHTSVYWYQQALGLGLQFLLWYDEGEERNRGNFPPRFSGRQFPNYSSELNVNALELEDSALYLCASSFSRWGYTFGSGTRLTVV.